This TCR beta chain was identified in a study of Ad26.COV2.S vaccination and SARS-CoV-2 variants (dated by TCRdb to about 2021). Turning to the overall study: Donors in the vaccine arm were drawn from COV1001, a phase I-IIa trial of Ad26.COV2.S in healthy adults that was multicentre, randomized, double-blind and placebo-controlled. The TCR-sequenced set comprised around 30 samples: around 20 Ad26.COV2.S vaccine recipients, 5 placebo recipients and 8 SARS-CoV-2 convalescent individuals. Investigators remained blinded to trial group allocation during experiments and outcome assessment. Ad26.COV2.S was given intramuscularly at 5x10^10 or 1x10^11 viral particles, as a single shot or as two shots 56 days apart. The specificity and breadth of SARS-CoV-2-reactive T cell receptors after Ad26.COV2.S vaccination were assessed by TCRbeta repertoire sequencing. Participants in the trial were split at random into five groups of five each, receiving low-dose or high-dose Ad26.COV2.S once or twice, or else placebo on both occasions.

The immunoSEQ Assay was used to sequence TCRbeta CDR3 regions. After extraction, genomic DNA underwent amplification by bias-controlled multiplex PCR, followed by high-throughput sequencing. From the authors' description of their analysis: To quantify the absolute abundance of every unique TCRbeta CDR3 region, sequences were collapsed and filtered. T cell fraction was estimated by normalizing TCRbeta template counts to usable DNA, with usable DNA measured through amplification of reference genes found in all nucleated cells. Repertoire TCRs were annotated as SARS-CoV-2-specific by exact matching of V gene, CDR3 amino acid sequence and J gene to a known reactive TCR set. The reference SARS-CoV-2 TCR set came from MIRA and was filtered for enrichment in COVID-19-positive ImmuneCODE repertoires, removing public or cross-reactive TCRs. Drawing on the MIRA antigens, annotated TCRs were analysed further at the level of specific ORF or position within ORF. Breadth was defined as the number of annotated unique rearrangements divided by the total number of unique productive rearrangements, and depth was defined as the summed frequency of the annotated unique rearrangements. Group comparisons of TCR breadth used two-sided Wilcoxon rank-sum tests. In its TCRdb copy, this immuneACCESS table keeps in-frame sequences only and misses some clones. Where compared with another copy, unresolved V genes explain less than half of these, and the others have no known cause. D and trimming were read from the DNA, whereas the V and J calls and clone size are those reported in that table. This sample holds more than 350,000 clones; around 90% were observed only once. Of the sample, 12% falls within the top ten clones.

What the research found in general, with its limitations: Ad26.COV2.S recipients had higher spike-specific TCR breadth than placebo recipients (P = 0.0014). Non-spike TCR breadth was comparable between vaccine and placebo recipients, consistent with the vaccine containing only spike. The study was not powered to compare responses between vaccine doses or regimens. After vaccination, spike-specific CD8+ and CD4+ T cell responses were reported to show substantial breadth. According to the authors, total T cell responses may have been underestimated by the TCR breadth and depth analyses.

Sequences LGHDT (CDR1) and YNNKEL (CDR2) are obtained from the germline V gene (reference sequence). The junction shows trimming of 1 base on V and 13 bases on J, plus 17 bases between the germline ends. Inclusive of the bounding cysteine and phenylalanine, the CDR3 is 13 residues long. The sequence is cut down to CDR3 DNA, 39 bases in frame from base 1. As for this clone: It has no known antigen specificity. No quality values exist for individual bases; no much larger clone is one base distant.

This specimen's treatment or condition label, interpreted: roughly 19 received Ad26.COV2.S at low or high dose, single or two shots; 5 received placebo; per-sample allocation not given. Repertoires of vaccine and placebo recipients were sequenced from samples collected on day 63 after the first injection. Between 29 July and 7 August 2020, Cohort 1b enrolled some 25 adults aged 18-55 years at one site in Boston, USA. As a vaccine, Ad26.COV2.S was a replication-incompetent adenovirus type 26 vector that expressed a prefusion-stabilized SARS-CoV-2 spike protein derived from the original Wuhan strain.

This sample comprised peripheral blood, obtained in a trial of Ad26.COV2.S vaccine versus placebo. The clonotype comes from a person aged 18-65 years who received the Ad26.COV2.S COVID-19 vaccine or a placebo. This chain joins TRBV3-1 (or the pseudogene TRBV3-2) to TRBJ2-7, with the D gene not confidently named. The DNA reads TGTGCCAGCAGCCAAGTAAAAGCCACAAACCTATACTTC. It translates as CASSQVKATNLYF.